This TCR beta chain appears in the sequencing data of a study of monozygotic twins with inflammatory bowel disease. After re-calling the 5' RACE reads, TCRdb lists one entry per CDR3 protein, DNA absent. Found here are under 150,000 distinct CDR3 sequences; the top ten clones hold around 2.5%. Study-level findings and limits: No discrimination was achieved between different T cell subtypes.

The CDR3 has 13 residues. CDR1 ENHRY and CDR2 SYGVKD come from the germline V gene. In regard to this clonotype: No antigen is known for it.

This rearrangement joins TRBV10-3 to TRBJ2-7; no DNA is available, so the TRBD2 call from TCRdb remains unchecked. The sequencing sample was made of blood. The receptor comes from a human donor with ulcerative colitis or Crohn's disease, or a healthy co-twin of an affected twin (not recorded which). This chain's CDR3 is CAIRGTSGYEQYF.